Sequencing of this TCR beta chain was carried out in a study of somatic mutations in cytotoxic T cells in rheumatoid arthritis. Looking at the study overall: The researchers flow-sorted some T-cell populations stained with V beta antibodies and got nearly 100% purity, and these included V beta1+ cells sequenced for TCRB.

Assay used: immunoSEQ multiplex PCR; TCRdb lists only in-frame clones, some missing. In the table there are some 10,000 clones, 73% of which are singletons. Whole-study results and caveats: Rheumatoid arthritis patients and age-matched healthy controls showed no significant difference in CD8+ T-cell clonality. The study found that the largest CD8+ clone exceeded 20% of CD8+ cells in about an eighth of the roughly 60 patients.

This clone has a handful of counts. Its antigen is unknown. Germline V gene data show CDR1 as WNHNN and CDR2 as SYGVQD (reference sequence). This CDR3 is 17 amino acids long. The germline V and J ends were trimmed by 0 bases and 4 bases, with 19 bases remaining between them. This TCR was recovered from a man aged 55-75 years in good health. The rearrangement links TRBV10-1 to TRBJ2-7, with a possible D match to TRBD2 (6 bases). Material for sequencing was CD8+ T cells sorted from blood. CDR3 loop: CASSESTSGAGSYEQYF. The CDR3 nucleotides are TGCGCCAGCAGTGAGTCGACGAGTGGGGCGGGATCTTACGAGCAGTACTTC.